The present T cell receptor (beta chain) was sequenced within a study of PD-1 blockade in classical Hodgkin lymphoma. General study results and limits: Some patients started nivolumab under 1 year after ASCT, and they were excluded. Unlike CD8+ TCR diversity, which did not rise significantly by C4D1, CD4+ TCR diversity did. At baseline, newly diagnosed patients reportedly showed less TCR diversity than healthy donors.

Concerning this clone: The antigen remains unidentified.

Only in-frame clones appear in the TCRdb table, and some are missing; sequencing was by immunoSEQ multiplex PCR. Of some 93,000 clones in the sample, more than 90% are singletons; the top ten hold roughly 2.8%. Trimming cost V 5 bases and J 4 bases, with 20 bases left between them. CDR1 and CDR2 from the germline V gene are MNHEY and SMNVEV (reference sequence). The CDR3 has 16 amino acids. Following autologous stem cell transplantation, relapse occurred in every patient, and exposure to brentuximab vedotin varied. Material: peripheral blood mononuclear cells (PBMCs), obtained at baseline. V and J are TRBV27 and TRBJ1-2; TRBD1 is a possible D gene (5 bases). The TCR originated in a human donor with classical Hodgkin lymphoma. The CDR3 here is CASSPSRDPLGYGYTF. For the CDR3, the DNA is TGTGCCAGCAGTCCCTCGAGGGACCCCCTAGGCTATGGCTACACCTTC.